This T cell receptor beta chain is from a study of CD8+ T cells in alopecia areata. Treatment of the sample: oral pan-JAK inhibitor, 5-10 mg twice daily. The germline gives CDR1 SNHLY, CDR2 FYNNEI. CDR3 length: 15 residues. V shed 5 bases, J shed 10 bases, and the junction held 11 bases outside the gene matches. RNA extraction and reverse transcription yielded cDNA as sequencing template. Repertoires were generated with immunoSEQ multiplex PCR, while TCRdb's copy carries only in-frame clones and drops some. There are nearly 200,000 clones in the sample; 58% occur only once, and about 5.1% lies in the top ten.

This TCR came from a human donor with alopecia areata. This sequence joins TRBV2 and TRBJ1-5; the match to TRBD1 covers 10 bases. This specimen consisted of CD4+ T cells sorted from blood, obtained at week 24, from a patient treated with tofacitinib. CDR3 sequence (DNA): TGTGCCAGCAGTCAGGACAGGGGGGACTTAGAACCCCAGCATTTT. Translated: CASSQDRGDLEPQHF.